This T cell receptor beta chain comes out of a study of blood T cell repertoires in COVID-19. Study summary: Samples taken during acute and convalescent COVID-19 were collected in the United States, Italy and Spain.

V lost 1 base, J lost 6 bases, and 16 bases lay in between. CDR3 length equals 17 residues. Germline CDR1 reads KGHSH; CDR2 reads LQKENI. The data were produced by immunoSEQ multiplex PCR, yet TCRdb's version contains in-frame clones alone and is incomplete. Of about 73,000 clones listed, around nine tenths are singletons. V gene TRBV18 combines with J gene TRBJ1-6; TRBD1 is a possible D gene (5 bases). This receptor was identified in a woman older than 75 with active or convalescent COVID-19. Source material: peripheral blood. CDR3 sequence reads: CASSPLPGAATNSPLHF. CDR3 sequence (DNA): TGTGCCAGCTCACCACTTCCTGGGGCAGCGACTAATTCACCCCTCCACTTT.